This T cell receptor beta chain was sequenced during a study of blood T cell repertoires in COVID-19. Looking at the study overall: Samples taken during acute and convalescent COVID-19 were collected in the United States, Italy and Spain.

The CDR3 is made up of 13 amino acids. Germline CDR1 is MDHEN and CDR2 is SYDVKM. V was pared by 6 bases and J by 2 bases, with 3 bases of the junction left unmatched. Original analysis: Scientists estimated how many nucleated cells there were by amplifying reference gene primers. The table came from immunoSEQ multiplex PCR; TCRdb's copy has only in-frame clones and leaves some out. V, J and clone size were drawn from that table, and D and trimming were deduced from the DNA. The sample records some 200,000 clones, about 89% being singletons. Assignments of participants to cohorts depended upon their own reported clinical history. Cohort 3 donors counted as recovered after two negative PCRs, clearance, or resolved symptoms.

This TCR came from a woman between 18 and 29 years old who had recovered from COVID-19. The chain joins TRBV28 to TRBJ2-7; 8 nucleotides agree with TRBD1. Sequencing was done on a sample of PBMCs or T cells enriched from blood (not recorded which). The CDR3 here is CASRQGVPYEQYF. The CDR3 bases are TGTGCCAGCAGACAGGGGGTTCCCTACGAGCAGTACTTC.